This TCR beta chain derives from a study of radiotherapy plus CTLA-4 blockade in lung cancer. Assay: immunoSEQ multiplex PCR; the TCRdb copy retains only in-frame clones and omits some. In the table there are around 40,000 clones, 60% to 80% of which are singletons. Germline values: CDR1 SGHVS, CDR2 FQNEAQ. V lost 7 bases and J lost 5; bases outside the gene matches: 10. The CDR3 totals 14 residues. General study findings and limits: Best predicting response, reportedly, were early blood T cell clone dynamics, with interferon-beta. An expansion of tumor-derived TCR clones occurred in blood after radiotherapy plus ipilimumab.

Ipilimumab-mediated CTLA-4 blockade plus focal radiation was given to patients having chemo-refractory metastatic non-small-cell lung cancer. A note on this clone: Its antigen is currently unknown.

This sequence was found in a human donor with non-small cell lung cancer who had stable disease on radiotherapy plus ipilimumab. Source: peripheral blood, taken from a patient treated with radiotherapy plus ipilimumab. V gene TRBV7-8 combines with J gene TRBJ2-7, with TRBD1 matching over 8 bases. CDR3 protein: CASTQNRGEHEQYF. DNA for the CDR3: TGTGCCAGCACCCAGAACAGGGGGGAACACGAGCAGTACTTC.